This T cell receptor (beta chain) originates from a study of beta chain features in type 1 diabetes. There are a few counts of this clone. With V trimmed by 5 bases and J by 0 bases, 5 bases remained unmatched. Germline CDR1 is MNHNS and CDR2 is SASEGT. The CDR3 spans 15 residues. As every portion of the isolated RNA was reverse transcribed, the sequencing read expressed TCRB transcripts. Libraries were prepared by immunoSEQ multiplex PCR; TCRdb keeps only in-frame clonotypes and omits some of them. Among almost 350,000 clones listed, less than 10% were seen once. The receptor was derived from a young woman in good health. The V call is TRBV6-1, the J call TRBJ1-1; the match to TRBD1 covers 8 bases. Sample: central memory CD4+ T cells from blood. The CDR3 loop is CASSLTGDMNTEAFF. CDR3 sequence (DNA): TGTGCCAGCAGTCTGACAGGGGACATGAACACTGAAGCTTTCTTT.